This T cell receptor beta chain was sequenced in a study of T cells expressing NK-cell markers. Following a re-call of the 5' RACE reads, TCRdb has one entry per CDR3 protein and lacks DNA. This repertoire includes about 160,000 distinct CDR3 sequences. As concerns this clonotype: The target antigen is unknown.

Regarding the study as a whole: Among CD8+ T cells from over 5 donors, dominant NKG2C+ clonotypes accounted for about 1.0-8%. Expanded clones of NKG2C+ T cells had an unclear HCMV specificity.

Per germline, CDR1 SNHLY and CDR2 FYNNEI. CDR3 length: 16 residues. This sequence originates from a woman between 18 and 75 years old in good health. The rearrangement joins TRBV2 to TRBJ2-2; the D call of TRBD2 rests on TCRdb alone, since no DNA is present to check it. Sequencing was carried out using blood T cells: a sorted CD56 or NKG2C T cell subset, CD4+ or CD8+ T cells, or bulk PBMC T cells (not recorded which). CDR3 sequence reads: CASSWTSGGYTGELFF.